The clone carrying this TCR beta chain was counted only a few times. TCRdb reprocessed the 5' RACE reads with MiXCR, giving one entry per CDR3 protein. The sample has about 690,000 distinct CDR3 sequences; less than 25% are singletons. The data are from a study of identical twins. These data also formed part of another study, on T cells expressing NK-cell markers.

This TCR was sampled from a woman younger than 30 in good health. What was sequenced was PBMCs.

In DNA form, the CDR3 reads TGCAGTGCTAGGGCGGCTAGCGGGAGGTTCCAAGAGACCCAGTACTTC. This encodes CSARAASGRFQETQYF. This sequence joins TRBV20-1 and TRBJ2-5; 11 positions match TRBD2. After removal of 3 bases from V and 1 base from J, the junction contained 7 bases not matched to a gene. This CDR3 is built from 16 residues. Germline V gives CDR1 DFQATT, CDR2 SNEGSKA (reference sequence).